This T cell receptor (beta chain) was sequenced in a study of T cell responses to AZD1222 COVID-19 vaccine. CDR3 length equals 16 residues. From germline, CDR1 is SGHVS and CDR2 FQNEAQ. Trimming removed 5 bases at V and 5 bases at J, with 19 bases between. Data came from immunoSEQ multiplex PCR; TCRdb stores just in-frame clones and leaves some out. This table has 97,000 or so clones, approximately 90% appearing once. The material was peripheral blood, obtained on day 0 of AZD1222 vaccination. The sequence was obtained from an adult in good health. V gene TRBV7-8 combines with J gene TRBJ2-1; D gene ambiguous. The CDR3 region has the DNA TGTGCCAGCAGCCCACCCGGAGTTAACCCTAACAATGAGCAGTTCTTC. Translation: CASSPPGVNPNNEQFF.